This TCR beta chain was documented in a study of CD8 T cells in ankylosing spondylitis. Points from the study as a whole: Reactive arthritis synovial fluid and blood were previously reported to contain some motif variants.

Quantitative molecular-barcoded 5'-RACE generated the TCR beta libraries. TCRdb reanalysed the 5' RACE reads using MiXCR and keeps one entry per CDR3 protein. Seen here are around 130,000 distinct CDR3 sequences, about a tenth observed once, and the top ten hold 3.3%. The CDR3 has 13 residues. V was clipped by 2 bases and J by 5 bases, with 12 bases between them. Germline lookup yields CDR1 SQVTM and CDR2 ANQGSEA. In its sample, this clonotype was seen many times. Its target is not known. The chain recombines TRBV29-1 with TRBJ2-5; D unresolved. This TCR derives from a male donor with ankylosing spondylitis or in good health (not recorded which). Sequenced material: blood, either unsorted or a sorted T cell fraction (not recorded which). CDR3 sequence: CSVETLVGETQYF. In DNA form, the CDR3 reads TGCAGCGTTGAAACTCTAGTTGGGGAGACCCAGTACTTC.